This TCR beta chain was captured in a study of shared clonotypes between healthy human individuals. Study in general: Per donor, CD8 memory used one plate, CD8 naive used two, CD4 memory used three and CD4 naive used three.

Terminally differentiated effector memory CD45RA+ cells were excluded from the naive CD8 cells, which were CD45RO-negative and positively selected for CCR7. This clone was detected a few times. Its specificity is not known. The V end lost 2 bases, the J end lost 3 bases, and 10 bases lay between the germline ends. The CDR3 totals 15 residues. The V gene's germline CDR1 is LNHDA and CDR2 SQIVND (reference sequence). In the original workflow: For the immunoSEQ data, sequences were junction-only without quality scores, so filtering differed. Data came from immunoSEQ multiplex PCR; TCRdb stores just in-frame clones and leaves some out. V and J calls and clone size are given by that table; D and trimming were obtained from the DNA. Seen here are under 700,000 clones, roughly 95% observed once, and the top ten hold over 0.1%. Study conclusions and caveats: The study found about 4.6% of naive CD4 clonotypes shared across a few donors. In general, naive subsets displayed greater estimated richness than memory subsets did.

The material sequenced was naive CD8+ T cells sorted from blood. This TCR derives from a woman between 25 and 40 years old in good health. V gene TRBV19 combines with J gene TRBJ2-2; D gene unclear. The CDR3 DNA sequence: TGTGCCAGTAGTATATACGTGGCAGACACCGGGGAGCTGTTTTTT. Translation: CASSIYVADTGELFF. The entire variable domain, with the rest obtained from reference TRBV19 and TRBJ2-2, is as follows: DGGITQSPKYLFRKEGQNVTLSCEQNLNHDAMYWYRQDPGQGLRLIYYSQIVNDFQKGDIAEGYSVSREKKESFPLTVTSAQKNPTAFYLCASSIYVADTGELFFGEGSRLTVL.